These T cell receptor beta chains were read from a single sample in a study of blood T cell repertoires in COVID-19. Assay used: immunoSEQ multiplex PCR; TCRdb lists only in-frame clones, some missing. The sample records around 210,000 clones, roughly 85% being singletons. Sequenced material: peripheral blood. The receptors originated from a man aged 45-65 years with COVID-19, enrolled during active disease. CDR3s include the opening cysteine and the closing phenylalanine or tryptophan. D genes are given only for firm matches. Only some rows state a clone size, as once, few, many or a class for expanded clones.

abundance	j_gene	v_gene	d_gene	CDR3aa	CDR3nt
NA	TRBJ1-2	TRBV5-4	TRBD1	CASSLETGGDGYTF	TGTGCCAGCAGCTTGGAAACAGGGGGCGATGGCTACACCTTC
NA	TRBJ2-3	TRBV18	NA	CASAPLMGATQYF	TGTGCCAGCGCGCCTTTGATGGGGGCTACGCAGTATTTT
once	TRBJ1-2	TRBV5-4	NA	CASSLDSQGFGYTF	TGTGCCAGCAGCTTGGACTCACAGGGCTTTGGCTACACCTTC
NA	TRBJ1-1	TRBV6-5	TRBD1	CASRPWTGDTEAFF	TGTGCCAGCAGACCTTGGACAGGGGACACTGAAGCTTTCTTT
NA	TRBJ1-1	TRBV11-1	NA	CASSLARQGSTEAFF	TGTGCCAGCAGCTTAGCGCGGCAGGGGAGCACTGAAGCTTTCTTT
NA	TRBJ1-3	TRBV9	NA	CASSVDPGSREASGNTIYF	TGTGCCAGCAGCGTAGATCCCGGGAGCCGTGAGGCCTCTGGAAACACCATATATTTT
NA	TRBJ2-4	TRBV6-5	TRBD2	CASRRTSGGANIQYF	TGTGCCAGCAGGCGGACTAGCGGGGGGGCAAACATTCAGTACTTC
once	TRBJ1-6	TRBV12-3/TRBV12-4	NA	CASSFRGSPLHF	TGTGCCAGCAGTTTCCGCGGATCACCCCTCCACTTT
NA	TRBJ2-2	TRBV6-4	TRBD2	CASSVGLAGAIDTGELFF	TGTGCCAGCAGTGTGGGACTAGCGGGGGCCATTGACACCGGGGAGCTGTTTTTT
NA	TRBJ2-2	TRBV7-2	NA	CASSLGGTLNTGELFF	TGTGCCAGCAGCTTAGGGGGGACACTCAACACCGGGGAGCTGTTTTTT
NA	TRBJ2-2	TRBV3-1/TRBV3-2	TRBD1	CASSQVLTGDTGELFF	TGTGCCAGCAGCCAAGTTCTGACAGGGGACACCGGGGAGCTGTTTTTT
NA	TRBJ1-6	TRBV6-6	NA	CASNPTPPSPLHF	TGTGCCAGCAATCCTACTCCACCGTCACCCCTCCACTTT
NA	TRBJ2-7	TRBV7-3	TRBD2	CASSSGLAGVIFPIEQYF	TGTGCCAGCAGCTCGGGACTAGCGGGGGTAATCTTCCCGATCGAGCAGTACTTC
NA	TRBJ2-6	TRBV20-1	NA	CSASKLDPSGANVLTF	TGCAGTGCTAGTAAACTAGACCCTTCTGGGGCCAACGTCCTGACTTTC
NA	TRBJ2-7	TRBV19	TRBD1	CASSTPGTGKSSYEQYF	TGTGCCAGTAGTACTCCCGGGACAGGGAAAAGCTCCTACGAGCAGTACTTC
NA	TRBJ1-2	TRBV28	NA	CASSLYVLSSNYGYTF	TGTGCCAGCAGTTTATATGTGTTGTCATCTAACTATGGCTACACCTTC
NA	TRBJ1-1	TRBV12-3/TRBV12-4	NA	CASSFAVNTEAFF	TGTGCCAGCAGTTTCGCAGTGAACACTGAAGCTTTCTTT
NA	TRBJ1-4	TRBV3-1/TRBV3-2	TRBD1	CASSAGGSSSEKLFF	TGTGCCAGCAGCGCAGGGGGCAGCTCGAGTGAAAAACTGTTTTTT
NA	TRBJ1-4	TRBV5-1	NA	CASSAAVGSTNEKLFF	TGCGCCAGCAGCGCCGCGGTTGGTTCAACTAATGAAAAACTGTTTTTT
NA	TRBJ1-3	TRBV4-2	NA	CASSQDTRSSSGNTIYF	TGTGCCAGCAGCCAAGATACCAGGTCAAGCTCTGGAAACACCATATATTTT
once	TRBJ2-7	TRBV6-6	NA	CASSYSSVEQYF	TGTGCCAGCAGTTACTCGTCAGTCGAGCAGTACTTC
NA	TRBJ1-1	TRBV7-2	NA	CASSLSAVNTEAFF	TGTGCCAGCAGCTTAAGTGCAGTAAACACTGAAGCTTTCTTT
NA	TRBJ1-1	TRBV19	NA	CASSYPDFGTEAFF	TGTGCCAGTAGTTATCCCGATTTCGGGACTGAAGCTTTCTTT
NA	TRBJ1-5	TRBV19	TRBD1	CASRQGNQPQHF	TGTGCCAGTCGACAGGGGAATCAGCCCCAGCATTTT
NA	TRBJ2-5	TRBV3-1/TRBV3-2	TRBD2	CASSIHRLAGLQETQYF	TGTGCCAGCAGCATACACCGACTAGCGGGCCTTCAAGAGACCCAGTACTTC
NA	TRBJ2-7	TRBV11-2	TRBD1	CASSLGDQGAEQYF	TGTGCCAGCAGCTTAGGTGATCAGGGGGCAGAACAGTACTTC
NA	TRBJ1-1	TRBV7-8	NA	CASRGVAEAFF	TGTGCCAGTCGGGGGGTCGCTGAAGCTTTCTTT
NA	TRBJ2-5	TRBV30	NA	CAWSEGHQETQYF	TGTGCCTGGTCGGAGGGGCACCAAGAGACCCAGTACTTC
NA	TRBJ2-5	TRBV5-1	TRBD2	CASSIVTSGVQETQYF	TGCGCCAGCAGCATAGTTACCAGCGGGGTTCAAGAGACCCAGTACTTC
NA	TRBJ1-1	TRBV2	NA	CASRFGGDTEAFF	TGTGCCAGCCGATTCGGCGGGGACACTGAAGCTTTCTTT
NA	TRBJ1-6	TRBV6-1	TRBD1	CASSGRDRSSYNSPLHF	TGTGCCAGCAGTGGCCGGGACAGGAGCTCCTATAATTCACCCCTCCACTTT
NA	TRBJ2-7	TRBV3-1/TRBV3-2	TRBD2	CASSFSSGGVSYEQYF	TGTGCCAGCAGCTTTTCTAGCGGGGGGGTCTCCTACGAGCAGTACTTC
NA	TRBJ2-1	TRBV27	NA	CASSNPLLDNEQFF	TGTGCCAGCAGTAACCCCCTACTAGACAATGAGCAGTTCTTC
NA	TRBJ1-1	TRBV15	NA	CATSRGHLNTEAFF	TGTGCCACCAGCAGGGGACATTTGAACACTGAAGCTTTCTTT
NA	TRBJ2-7	TRBV23-1	NA	CASVKGNHEQYF	TGCGCCAGCGTAAAGGGGAATCACGAGCAGTACTTC
NA	TRBJ2-6	TRBV28	TRBD1	CASSPTTGQGAVIGANVLTF	TGTGCCAGCAGTCCAACGACAGGACAGGGGGCTGTGATCGGGGCCAACGTCCTGACTTTC
NA	TRBJ1-1	TRBV6-5	NA	CATRAKNTEAFF	TGTGCCACACGAGCTAAGAACACTGAAGCTTTCTTT
NA	TRBJ1-5	TRBV9	NA	CASSGGYNQPQHF	TGTGCCAGCAGCGGAGGGTACAATCAGCCCCAGCATTTT
NA	TRBJ2-5	TRBV6-5	TRBD1	CASTIQGAFGETQYF	TGTGCCAGTACAATACAGGGGGCGTTTGGAGAGACCCAGTACTTC
NA	TRBJ1-2	TRBV3-1/TRBV3-2	TRBD1	CASSQVDTGGYGYTF	TGTGCCAGCAGCCAAGTAGATACAGGGGGCTATGGCTACACCTTC
NA	TRBJ1-2	TRBV25-1	TRBD1	CASSGETGAYGYTF	TGTGCCAGCAGTGGAGAGACAGGGGCCTATGGCTACACCTTC